This T cell receptor (beta chain) derives from a study of blood T cell repertoires in COVID-19. Overall study context: The analysed material was cDNA or gDNA that came from T cells, B-cell-depleted T cells, or PBMCs.

Germline-derived CDR1 and CDR2 are LNHDA and SQIVND (reference sequence). This CDR3 spans 14 amino acids. V shed 6 bases and J 9 bases; nucleotides not matched to a gene: 9. As originally analysed: Quantification of nucleated cells was approximated via reference gene primer amplification. Measured with immunoSEQ multiplex PCR; TCRdb has only the in-frame clones, and not every one. The V and J calls and clone size come from that table; D and trimming were worked out from the DNA. The data show approximately 300,000 clones, approximately 90% seen once. The sequencing input was peripheral blood. The TCR sequence derives from a man aged 30 to 39 with acute or convalescent COVID-19. The genes are TRBV19 and TRBJ2-1, with 9 bases aligning to TRBD2. The CDR3 spells CASSHSGSSREQFF. CDR3 bases: TGTGCCAGTAGCCATAGCGGGAGTTCGCGTGAGCAGTTCTTC.